A few counts support the clone carrying this TCR beta chain. The data derive from a study of shared clonotypes between healthy human individuals. The V gene's germline CDR1 is MDHEN and CDR2 SYDVKM. This CDR3 spans 15 amino acids. V was shortened by 3 bases and J by 1 base, with 9 bases between the two germline ends. Clones were sequenced by immunoSEQ multiplex PCR, and TCRdb holds only the in-frame ones, with some missing. Seen here are some 2,000,000 clones, roughly 94% observed once, and the top ten hold 0.13%. The sequenced material came from naive CD4+ T cells sorted from blood. Subset here: CD45RA+ positively selected. This TCR was recovered from a man aged 18 to 35 in good health. This sequence joins TRBV28 and TRBJ2-2; D gene unclear. CDR3 coding DNA: TGTGCCAGCAGTTTGACTGGAAAGAACACCGGGGAGCTGTTTTTT. Amino acid sequence: CASSLTGKNTGELFF. Variable domain in full (rest from reference TRBV28 and TRBJ2-2): DVKVTQSSRYLVKRTGEKVFLECVQDMDHENMFWYRQDPGLGLRLIYFSYDVKMKEKGDIPEGYSVSREKKERFSLILESASTNQTSMYLCASSLTGKNTGELFFGEGSRLTVL.